This T cell receptor beta chain originates from a study of T cell responses to AZD1222 COVID-19 vaccine. Some clones are missing from TCRdb's copy, which holds only in-frame ones; the method was immunoSEQ multiplex PCR. The sample records 100,000 to 150,000 clones, less than 95% being singletons. A remark on this clone: Its cognate antigen is unknown.

Study-wide findings and caveats: Two AZD1222 administrations were followed by greater Spike-specific TCR breadth and depth. Baseline serology detected seropositivity in only 5 or 6 AZD1222 recipients.

The source was peripheral blood, collected on day 0 of MenACWY control vaccination. This TCR derives from an adult in good health.

For the CDR3, the DNA is TGTGCCAGTAGTAATTGGGGTGGAGGGACTAGCGGGACAAGCTCCTACAATGAGCAGTTCTTC. It encodes CASSNWGGGTSGTSSYNEQFF. V gene TRBV19 combines with J gene TRBJ2-1; 13 bases map to TRBD2. This CDR3 spans 21 amino acids. The junction had 15 bases not matched to a gene; V was cut back by 4 bases and J by 0 bases. The germline CDR1 and CDR2 sequences are LNHDA and SQIVND (reference sequence).